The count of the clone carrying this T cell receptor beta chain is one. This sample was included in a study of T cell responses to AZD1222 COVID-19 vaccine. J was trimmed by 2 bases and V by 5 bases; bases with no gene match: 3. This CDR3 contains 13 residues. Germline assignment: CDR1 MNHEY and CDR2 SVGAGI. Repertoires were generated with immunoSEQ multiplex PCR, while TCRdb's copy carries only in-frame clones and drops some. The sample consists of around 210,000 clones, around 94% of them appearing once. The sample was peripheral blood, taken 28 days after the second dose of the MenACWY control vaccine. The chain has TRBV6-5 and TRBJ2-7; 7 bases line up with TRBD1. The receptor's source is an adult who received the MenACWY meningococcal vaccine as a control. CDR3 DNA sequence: TGTGCCAGCAGTCGGGACAGTGCCTACGAGCAGTACTTC. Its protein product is CASSRDSAYEQYF.